This T cell receptor beta chain stems from a study of multiple sclerosis patients with progressive multifocal leukoencephalopathy. The overall study: Longitudinal control samples came from natalizumab-treated multiple sclerosis patients without PML.

Notes on the study in general: PML-onset expanded TRB clones were detectable before and during natalizumab therapy. Lower normalized Shannon entropy suggested reduced TRB diversity in most PML patients.

TCRdb keeps only in-frame clones here, not all; method: immunoSEQ multiplex PCR. Altogether roughly 30,000 clones are present, around 89% being singletons, with the ten largest covering 1.1%. This sample's time point: before natalizumab initiation. With regard to this clone: What it binds is unknown.

Material for sequencing was PBMCs. This receptor was obtained from a human donor with multiple sclerosis.

The CDR3 sequence: CASSLSGTAEGETQYF. DNA for the CDR3: TGTGCCAGCAGCCTCTCTGGGACAGCGGAGGGGGAGACCCAGTACTTC. V and J are TRBV4-2 and TRBJ2-5; D may be TRBD1 (7 bases). Trimming cost V 4 bases and J 5 bases, with 20 bases left between them. Germline V gene sequence: CDR1 LGHNA, CDR2 YNFKEQ. CDR3 length equals 16 residues.